A single sample is the source of the 3 T cell receptor beta chains below, sequenced in a study of T-cell memory formation after mild COVID-19. One entry per CDR3 protein results from TCRdb running MiXCR on the 5' RACE reads. The table records 200,000 to 300,000 distinct CDR3 sequences, 15% of them present only once. Sequenced input: PBMCs or a T cell subset sorted from them (not recorded which). These TCRs come from an adult woman who had mild COVID-19 (a few samples of this study predate the infection). Cell type and time point are not known.

The J gene is TRBJ2-3, the V gene TRBV7-2, with TRBD2 matching 9 bases. This CDR3 region has 16 residues. The trim removed 2 bases at V and 2 bases at J, leaving 5 bases unmatched. Germline V gene sequence: CDR1 SGHTA, CDR2 FQGNSA. The CDR3 nucleotides read TGTGCCAGCAGCTTAATTCCTAGCGGGAACACAGATACGCAGTATTTT. Translated: CASSLIPSGNTDTQYF.

This clonotype was counted between two and nine times. At one end, the junction sequence differs from germline, possibly due to a read error. The V call is TRBV7-7, the J call TRBJ2-3; D is undetermined. There are 15 residues in the CDR3. Per the germline V gene, CDR1 is SSHAT and CDR2 is FNYEAQ (reference sequence). The CDR3 nucleotides are TGTGCTAGCAGCTTAGCTTTTGGGGGCACAGATACGCAGTATTTT. Residues: CASSLAFGGTDTQYF.

This clonotype was picked up a small number of times. This sequence joins TRBV9 and TRBJ1-2, with 7 positions matching TRBD1. The germline gives CDR1 SGDLS, CDR2 YYNGEE. V lost 3 bases, J lost 2 bases, and 1 base stayed unmatched. The CDR3 has 13 residues. CDR3 amino acids: CASSEQGNYGYTF. The CDR3 DNA sequence: TGTGCCAGCAGCGAACAGGGGAACTATGGCTACACCTTC. Full variable domain (remainder filled in from reference TRBV9 and TRBJ1-2): DSGVTQTPKHLITATGQRVTLRCSPRSGDLSVYWYQQSLDQGLQFLIQYYNGEERAKGNILERFSAQQFPDLHSELNLSSLELGDSALYFCASSEQGNYGYTFGSGTRLTVV.